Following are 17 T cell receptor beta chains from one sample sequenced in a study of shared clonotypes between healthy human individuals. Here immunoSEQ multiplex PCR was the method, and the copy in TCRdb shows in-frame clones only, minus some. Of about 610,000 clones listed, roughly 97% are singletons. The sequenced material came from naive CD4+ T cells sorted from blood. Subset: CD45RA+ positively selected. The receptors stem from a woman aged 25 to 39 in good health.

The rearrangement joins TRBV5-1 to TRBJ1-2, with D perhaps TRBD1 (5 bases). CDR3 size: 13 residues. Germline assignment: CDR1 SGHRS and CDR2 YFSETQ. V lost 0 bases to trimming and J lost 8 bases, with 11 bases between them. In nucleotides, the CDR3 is TGCGCCAGCAGCTTGGGGGGACCCGAAGGCTACACCTTC. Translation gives CASSLGGPEGYTF.

The CDR3 DNA is TGTGCCAGCAGTCCCTCTCAATACGAGCAGTACTTC. It encodes CASSPSQYEQYF. The gene calls are TRBV6-1 and TRBJ2-7; no clear D gene. The length of the CDR3 is 12 residues. Germline V gene lookup returns CDR1 MNHNS and CDR2 SASEGT. Trimming left V 5 bases short and J 4 bases short, with 9 bases between.

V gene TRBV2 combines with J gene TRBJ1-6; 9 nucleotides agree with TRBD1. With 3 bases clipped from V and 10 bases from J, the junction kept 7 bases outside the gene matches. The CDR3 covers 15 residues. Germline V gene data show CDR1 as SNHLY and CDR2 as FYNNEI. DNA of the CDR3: TGTGCCAGCAGTGACAGGGGACAGGGTTTGTCACCCCTCCACTTT. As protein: CASSDRGQGLSPLHF.

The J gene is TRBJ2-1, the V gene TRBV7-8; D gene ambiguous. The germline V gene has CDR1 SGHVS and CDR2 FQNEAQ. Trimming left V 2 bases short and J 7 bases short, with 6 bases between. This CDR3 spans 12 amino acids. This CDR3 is CASSLSGNEQFF. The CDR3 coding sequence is TGTGCCAGCAGCTTATCCGGGAATGAGCAGTTCTTC.

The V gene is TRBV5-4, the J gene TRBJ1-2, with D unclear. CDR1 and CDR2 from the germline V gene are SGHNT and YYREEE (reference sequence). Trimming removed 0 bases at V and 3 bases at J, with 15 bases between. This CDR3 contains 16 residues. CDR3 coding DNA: TGTGCCAGCAGCTTGGGCCCCCAATATGAGGACTATGGCTACACCTTC. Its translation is CASSLGPQYEDYGYTF.

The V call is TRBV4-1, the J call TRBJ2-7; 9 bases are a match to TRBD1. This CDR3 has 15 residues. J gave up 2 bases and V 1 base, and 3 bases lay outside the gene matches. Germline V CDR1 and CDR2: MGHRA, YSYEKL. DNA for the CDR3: TGCGCCAGCAGCCAAGGACAGGGGGGGGCCTACGAGCAGTACTTC. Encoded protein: CASSQGQGGAYEQYF.

This CDR3 reads CASRLLQGAYAGYTF. As DNA, the CDR3 is TGTGCCAGCAGACTATTACAGGGGGCCTACGCTGGCTACACCTTC. The chain recombines TRBV28 with TRBJ1-2; 9 nucleotides line up with TRBD1. V gave up 6 bases and J gave up 7 bases; unmatched junction bases: 12. In germline, CDR1 is MDHEN, CDR2 SYDVKM. This CDR3 region has 15 residues.

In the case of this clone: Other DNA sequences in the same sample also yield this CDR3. CDR3 amino acids: CASSLGQPQHF. The CDR3 DNA reads as TGTGCCAGCAGTTTGGGCCAGCCCCAGCATTTT. The J gene is TRBJ1-5, the V gene TRBV28; D uncertain. The CDR3 sequence is 11 residues long. Germline loops: CDR1 MDHEN, CDR2 SYDVKM. V dropped 3 bases and J dropped 7 bases, with 4 bases sitting between them.

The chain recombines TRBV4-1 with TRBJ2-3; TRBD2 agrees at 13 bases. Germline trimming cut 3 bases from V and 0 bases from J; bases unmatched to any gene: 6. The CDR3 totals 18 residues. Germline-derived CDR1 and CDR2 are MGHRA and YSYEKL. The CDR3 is CASSQGLAGITSTDTQYF. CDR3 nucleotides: TGCGCCAGCAGCCAGGGACTAGCGGGGATCACTAGCACAGATACGCAGTATTTT.

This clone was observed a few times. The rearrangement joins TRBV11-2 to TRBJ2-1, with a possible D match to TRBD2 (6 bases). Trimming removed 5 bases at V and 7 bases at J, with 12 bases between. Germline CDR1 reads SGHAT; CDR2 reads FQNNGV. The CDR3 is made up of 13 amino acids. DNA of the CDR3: TGTGCCAGCAGCCCGGGACTTCTAAATGAGCAGTTCTTC. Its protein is CASSPGLLNEQFF.

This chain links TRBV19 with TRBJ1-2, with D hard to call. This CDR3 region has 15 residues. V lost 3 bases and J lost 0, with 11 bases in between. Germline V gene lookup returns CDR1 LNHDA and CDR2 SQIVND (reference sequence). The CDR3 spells CASSIWLEANYGYTF. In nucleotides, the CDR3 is TGTGCCAGTAGTATTTGGTTGGAAGCTAACTATGGCTACACCTTC.

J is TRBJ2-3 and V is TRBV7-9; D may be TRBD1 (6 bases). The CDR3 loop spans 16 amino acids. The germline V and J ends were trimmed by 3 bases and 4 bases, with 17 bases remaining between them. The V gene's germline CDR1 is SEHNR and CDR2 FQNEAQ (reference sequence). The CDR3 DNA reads TGTGCCAGCAGCTTCCGCCACAGGGACGGTGCAGATACGCAGTATTTT. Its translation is CASSFRHRDGADTQYF.

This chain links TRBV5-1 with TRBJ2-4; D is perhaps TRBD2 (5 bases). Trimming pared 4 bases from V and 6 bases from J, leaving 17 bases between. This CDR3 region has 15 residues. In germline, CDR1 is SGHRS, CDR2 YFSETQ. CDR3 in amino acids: CASSLEGQAGNIQYF. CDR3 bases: TGCGCCAGCAGCCTTGAGGGCCAGGCCGGAAACATTCAGTACTTC.

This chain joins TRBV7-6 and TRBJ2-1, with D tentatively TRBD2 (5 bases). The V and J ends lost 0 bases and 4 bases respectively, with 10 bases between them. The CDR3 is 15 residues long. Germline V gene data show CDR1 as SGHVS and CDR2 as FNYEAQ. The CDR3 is CASSLALAYYNEQFF. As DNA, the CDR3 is TGTGCCAGCAGCTTAGCTCTAGCTTATTACAATGAGCAGTTCTTC. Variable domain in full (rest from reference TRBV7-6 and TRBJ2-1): GAGVSQSPRYKVTKRGQDVALRCDPISGHVSLYWYRQALGQGPEFLTYFNYEAQQDKSGLPNDRFSAERPEGSISTLTIQRTEQRDSAMYRCASSLALAYYNEQFFGPGTRLTVL.

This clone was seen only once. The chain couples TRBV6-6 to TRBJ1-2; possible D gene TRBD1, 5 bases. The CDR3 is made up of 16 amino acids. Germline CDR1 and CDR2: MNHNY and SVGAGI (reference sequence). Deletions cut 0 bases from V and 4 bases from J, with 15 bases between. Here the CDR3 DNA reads TGTGCCAGCAGTTACTCCCCTCCGACAGAGTTCTATGGCTACACCTTC. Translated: CASSYSPPTEFYGYTF.

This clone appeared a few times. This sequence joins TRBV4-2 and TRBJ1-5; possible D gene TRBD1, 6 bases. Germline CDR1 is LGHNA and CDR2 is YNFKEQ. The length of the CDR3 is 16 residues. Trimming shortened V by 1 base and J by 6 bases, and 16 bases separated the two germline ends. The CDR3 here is CASSQGEGGPIQPQHF. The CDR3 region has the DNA TGTGCCAGCAGCCAAGGGGAAGGGGGACCTATTCAGCCCCAGCATTTT.

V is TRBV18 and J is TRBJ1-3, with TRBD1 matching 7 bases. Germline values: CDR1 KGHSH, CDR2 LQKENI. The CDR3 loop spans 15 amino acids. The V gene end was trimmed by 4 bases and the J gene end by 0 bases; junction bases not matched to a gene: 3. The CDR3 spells CASSQGTDSGNTIYF. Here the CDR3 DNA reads TGTGCCAGCTCACAAGGGACAGACTCTGGAAACACCATATATTTT. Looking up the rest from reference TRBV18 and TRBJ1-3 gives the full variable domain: NAGVMQNPRHLVRRRGQEARLRCSPMKGHSHVYWYRQLPEEGLKFMVYLQKENIIDESGMPKERFSAEFPKEGPSILRIQQVVRGDSAAYFCASSQGTDSGNTIYFGEGSWLTVV.